The 9 T cell receptor beta chains given below trace back to one sample, sequenced in a study of Ad26.COV2.S vaccination and SARS-CoV-2 variants. Described treatment: roughly 19 received Ad26.COV2.S at low or high dose, single or two shots; several received placebo; per-sample allocation not given. All samples were drawn on day 63, counting from the first vaccine or placebo injection. The table came from immunoSEQ multiplex PCR; TCRdb's copy has only in-frame clones and leaves some out. This sample yields around 320,000 clones, of which roughly 87% are seen a single time; about 3% belongs to the top ten. Sequencing used peripheral blood, obtained in a trial of Ad26.COV2.S vaccine versus placebo. The receptors come from a person aged 18 to 65 who received the Ad26.COV2.S COVID-19 vaccine or a placebo.

This chain joins TRBV7-2 and TRBJ2-1; D gene uncertain. CDR3 length: 14 amino acids. V was shortened by 0 bases and J by 2 bases, with 5 bases between the two germline ends. Germline V gene lookup returns CDR1 SGHTA and CDR2 FQGNSA. CDR3 nucleotides: TGTGCCAGCAGCTTAGCTGGGGCCTACAATGAGCAGTTCTTC. Encoded protein: CASSLAGAYNEQFF.

The chain carries TRBV2 and TRBJ1-2; 10 bases match TRBD1. The CDR3 has 13 residues. Germline values: CDR1 SNHLY, CDR2 FYNNEI. V lost 6 bases to trimming and J lost 8 bases; unmatched junction nucleotides: 6. The CDR3, as DNA: TGTGCCAGCAGCAAAGACAGGGGGCAAGGCTACACCTTC. Its translation is CASSKDRGQGYTF.

The CDR3 nucleotides read TGTGCCAGCACGGACTCTGGAAACACCATATATTTT. It specifies CASTDSGNTIYF. The chain carries TRBV2 and TRBJ1-3; D uncertain. The V gene lost 7 bases and the J gene lost 0 bases, with 4 bases spanning the gap. Germline V lookup: CDR1 SNHLY, CDR2 FYNNEI. This CDR3 has 12 residues. The variable domain in full, completed from reference TRBV2 and TRBJ1-3, reads EPEVTQTPSHQVTQMGQEVILRCVPISNHLYFYWYRQILGQKVEFLVSFYNNEISEKSEIFDDQFSVERPDGSNFTLKIRSTKLEDSAMYFCASTDSGNTIYFGEGSWLTVV.

The V gene is TRBV27, the J gene TRBJ2-1; D possibly corresponds to TRBD1 (5 bases). The length of the CDR3 is 12 residues. V dropped 5 bases and J dropped 8 bases, with 10 bases sitting between them. Per the germline V gene, CDR1 is MNHEY and CDR2 is SMNVEV (reference sequence). The CDR3 here is CASSPQGHEQFF. Written as DNA, the CDR3 is TGTGCCAGCAGTCCTCAGGGTCATGAGCAGTTCTTC.

This sequence joins TRBV4-3 and TRBJ2-7; 10 bases map to TRBD2. Trimming at V came to 0 bases and at J to 2 bases, leaving 13 bases not matched to a gene. CDR3 length: 19 residues. Germline assignment: CDR1 LGHNA and CDR2 YSLEER. The CDR3 nucleotides read TGCGCCAGCAGCCAAGATCACACTAGCGGGGCCTTCGCTCCCTACGAGCAGTACTTC. Translation: CASSQDHTSGAFAPYEQYF.

A note on this clone: An end of the junction differs from the germline gene, which may be a read error. This chain links TRBV5-4 with TRBJ2-3, with TRBD2 matching over 7 bases. The CDR3 length is 13 residues. In germline, CDR1 is SGHNT, CDR2 YYREEE (reference sequence). In DNA, the CDR3 is TGTGCCATCAGCGGGGCCCGGGAAGATACGCAGTATTTT. Protein sequence: CAISGAREDTQYF.

The chain carries TRBV2 and TRBJ2-2; 8 bases map to TRBD2. The germline gives CDR1 SNHLY, CDR2 FYNNEI. J was trimmed by 5 bases and V by 8 bases; bases with no gene match: 10. The CDR3 is made up of 15 amino acids. The CDR3 protein is CASSRASGLTGELFF. The DNA for the CDR3 is TGTGCCAGCTCGAGGGCTAGCGGGTTGACCGGGGAGCTGTTTTTT.

This chain links TRBV5-1 with TRBJ2-5; D assignment may be TRBD1 or TRBD2 (5 bases each). The CDR3 has 14 amino acids. Deletions cut 4 bases from V and 1 base from J, with 11 bases between. The V gene's germline CDR1 is SGHRS and CDR2 YFSETQ. CDR3 amino acids: CASSASGSQETQYF. The CDR3 nucleotides are TGCGCCAGCAGCGCCTCAGGGAGCCAAGAGACCCAGTACTTC.

The chain combines TRBV29-1 with TRBJ1-2; D gene unclear. The germline V gene encodes CDR1 SQVTM and CDR2 ANQGSEA. Trimming removed 7 bases at V and 4 bases at J, with 7 bases between. The CDR3 is 10 amino acids. CDR3 sequence reads: CSDYSYGYTF. CDR3 DNA sequence: TGCAGCGACTACAGCTATGGCTACACCTTC.